A selection of T cell receptor beta chains follows, all from one sample in a study of blood T cells in healthy people across ages. One entry per CDR3 protein results from TCRdb running MiXCR on the 5' RACE reads. This sample carries around 800,000 distinct CDR3 sequences, under 80% of them seen once, and the ten largest clones take around 30%. The sequencing sample was made of blood. The receptors originated from a man in his thirties or forties in good health. Each CDR3 is given with its conserved first and last residue. Fields, in order: V gene, J gene, clone size, D gene, CDR3 DNA, CDR3 protein. A D gene is named only where the DNA matches it firmly. Not every row has a clone size; where given, it reads once, few, many or a size class.

TRBV20-1	TRBJ1-1	.	.	TGCAGTTCAAGTGGGGGTATGAACACTGAAGCTTTCTTT	CSSSGGMNTEAFF
TRBV5-1	TRBJ2-7	few	.	TGCGCCAGCAGCTCCGGACAGTCTACCTACGAGCAGTACTTC	CASSSGQSTYEQYF
TRBV10-3	TRBJ2-1	.	TRBD2	TGTGCCATCAGCCCCGGACTAGGTAGCTCCTACAATGAGCAGTTCTTC	CAISPGLGSSYNEQFF
TRBV27	TRBJ2-5	.	.	TGTGCCAGCAGGATCACAGGGAATCAAGAGACCCAGTACTTC	CASRITGNQETQYF
TRBV12-3/TRBV12-4	TRBJ2-2	.	TRBD1	TGTGCCAGCACCTCCTTAACAGGGGGGTCCGGGGAGCTGTTTTTT	CASTSLTGGSGELFF
TRBV20-1	TRBJ2-5	.	TRBD1	TGCAGTGCTAGAGCCACAGGGGGCTTGGAGACCCAGTACTTC	CSARATGGLETQYF
TRBV20-1	TRBJ2-1	.	TRBD2	TGCAGTGCTCTCCCTACTAGCGGGACCCCCAATGAGCAGTTCTTC	CSALPTSGTPNEQFF
TRBV6-6	TRBJ1-2	.	.	TGTGCCAGCAGTTCCCTCAAACCGACGACAGGAATCTATGGCTACACCTTC	CASSSLKPTTGIYGYTF
TRBV3-1	TRBJ2-1	.	.	TGTGCCAGCAGCCAAGAGTCGAGGGCAGAGCAGTTCTTC	CASSQESRAEQFF
TRBV2	TRBJ1-2	.	TRBD1	TGTGCCAGCTCGCAGGGGGCAGACTATGGCTACACCTTC	CASSQGADYGYTF